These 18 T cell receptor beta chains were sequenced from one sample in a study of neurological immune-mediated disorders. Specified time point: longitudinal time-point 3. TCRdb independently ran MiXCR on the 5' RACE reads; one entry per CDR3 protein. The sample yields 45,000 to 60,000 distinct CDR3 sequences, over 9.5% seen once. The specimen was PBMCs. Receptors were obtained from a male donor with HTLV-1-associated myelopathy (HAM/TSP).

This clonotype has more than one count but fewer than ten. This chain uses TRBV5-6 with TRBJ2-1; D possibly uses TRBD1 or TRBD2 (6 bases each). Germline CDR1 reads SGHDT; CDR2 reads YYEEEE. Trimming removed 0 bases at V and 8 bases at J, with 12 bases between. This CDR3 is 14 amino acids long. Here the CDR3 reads CASSLGGTLDEQFF. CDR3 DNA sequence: TGTGCCAGCAGCTTGGGCGGGACACTAGATGAGCAGTTCTTC.

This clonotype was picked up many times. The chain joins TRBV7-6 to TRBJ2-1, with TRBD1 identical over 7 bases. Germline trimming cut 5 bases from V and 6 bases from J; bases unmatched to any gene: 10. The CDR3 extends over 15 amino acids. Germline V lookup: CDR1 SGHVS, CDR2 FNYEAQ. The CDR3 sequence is CASSNPRGQVNEQFF. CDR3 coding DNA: TGTGCCAGCAGCAATCCGAGGGGGCAGGTCAATGAGCAGTTCTTC.

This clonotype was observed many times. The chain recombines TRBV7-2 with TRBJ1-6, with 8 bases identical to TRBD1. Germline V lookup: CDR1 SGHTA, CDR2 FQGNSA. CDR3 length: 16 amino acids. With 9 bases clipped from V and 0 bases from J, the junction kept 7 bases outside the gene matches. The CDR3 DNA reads TGTGCCAGTTCTCAGGGGGCAGGCTCCTATAATTCACCCCTCCACTTT. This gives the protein CASSQGAGSYNSPLHF.

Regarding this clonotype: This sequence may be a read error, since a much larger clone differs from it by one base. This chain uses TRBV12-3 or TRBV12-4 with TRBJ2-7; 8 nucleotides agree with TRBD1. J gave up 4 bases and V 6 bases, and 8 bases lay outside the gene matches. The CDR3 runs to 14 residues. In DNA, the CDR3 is TGTGCCAGCAGCAAGACAGGGGATGGATACGAGCAGTACTTC. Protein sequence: CASSKTGDGYEQYF.

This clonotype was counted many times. This CDR3 is CASSSTGGGTEAFF. The DNA of the CDR3 is TGTGCCAGCAGTAGTACAGGGGGAGGGACTGAAGCTTTCTTT. The chain employs TRBV9 and TRBJ1-1; 8 bases line up with TRBD1. The germline CDR1 and CDR2 sequences are SGDLS and YYNGEE. V lost 5 bases, J lost 5 bases, and 8 bases stayed unmatched. The CDR3 runs to 14 residues.

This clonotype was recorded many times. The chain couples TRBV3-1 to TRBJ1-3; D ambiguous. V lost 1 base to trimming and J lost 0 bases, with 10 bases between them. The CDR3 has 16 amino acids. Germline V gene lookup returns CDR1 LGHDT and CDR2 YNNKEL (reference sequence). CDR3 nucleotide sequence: TGTGCCAGCAGCCAAGGACGGAGTATCTCTGGAAACACCATATATTTT. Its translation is CASSQGRSISGNTIYF.

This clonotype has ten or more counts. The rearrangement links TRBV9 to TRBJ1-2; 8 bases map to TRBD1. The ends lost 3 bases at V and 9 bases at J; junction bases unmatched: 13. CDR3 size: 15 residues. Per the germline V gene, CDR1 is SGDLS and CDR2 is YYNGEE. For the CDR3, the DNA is TGTGCCAGCAGCGGCATGGGACAGGCCCGGAAGAGCTACACCTTC. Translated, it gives CASSGMGQARKSYTF.

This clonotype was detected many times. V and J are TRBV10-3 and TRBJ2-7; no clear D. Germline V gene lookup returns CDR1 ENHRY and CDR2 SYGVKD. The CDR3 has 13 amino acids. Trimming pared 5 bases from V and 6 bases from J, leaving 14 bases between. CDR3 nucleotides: TGTGCCATCAGTAGCGTTAGGAGCACCGAGCAGTACTTC. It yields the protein CAISSVRSTEQYF.

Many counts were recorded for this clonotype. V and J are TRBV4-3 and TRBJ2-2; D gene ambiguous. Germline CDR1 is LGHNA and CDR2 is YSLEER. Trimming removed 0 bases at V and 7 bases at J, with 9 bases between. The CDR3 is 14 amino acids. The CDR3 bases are TGCGCCAGCAGCCAAGATAGCCGGATCGGGGAGCTGTTTTTT. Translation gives CASSQDSRIGELFF.

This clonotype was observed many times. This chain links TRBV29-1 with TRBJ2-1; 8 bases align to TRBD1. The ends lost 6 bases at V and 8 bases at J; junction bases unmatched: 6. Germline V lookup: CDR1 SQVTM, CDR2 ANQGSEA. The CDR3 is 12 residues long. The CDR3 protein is CSVQGQADEQFF. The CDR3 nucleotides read TGCAGCGTCCAGGGACAGGCGGATGAGCAGTTCTTC.

DNA of the CDR3: TGTGCCAGCAGCTTAGAAGGTTTAGCCAAAAACATTCAGTACTTC. Its translation is CASSLEGLAKNIQYF. This chain links TRBV7-2 with TRBJ2-4; unclear D gene. The germline V gene encodes CDR1 SGHTA and CDR2 FQGNSA. V lost 1 base and J 0 bases, leaving 7 bases between the germline ends. The length of the CDR3 is 15 residues.

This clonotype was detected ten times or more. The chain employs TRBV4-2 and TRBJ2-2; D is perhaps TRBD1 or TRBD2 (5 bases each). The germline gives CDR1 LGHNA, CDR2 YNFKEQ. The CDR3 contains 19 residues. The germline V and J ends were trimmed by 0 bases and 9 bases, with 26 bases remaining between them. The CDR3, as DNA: TGTGCCAGCAGCCAAGATCGGGGTGTAGGGGCTAGCAGAAGTCGGGAGCTGTTTTTT. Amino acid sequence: CASSQDRGVGASRSRELFF.

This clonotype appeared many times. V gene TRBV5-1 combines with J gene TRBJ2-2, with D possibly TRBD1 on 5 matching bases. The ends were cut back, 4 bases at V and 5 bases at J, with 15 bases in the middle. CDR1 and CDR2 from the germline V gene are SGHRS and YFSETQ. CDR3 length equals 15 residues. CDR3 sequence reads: CASSLTGVGTGELFF. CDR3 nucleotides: TGCGCCAGCAGCCTAACAGGTGTGGGAACCGGGGAGCTGTTTTTT.

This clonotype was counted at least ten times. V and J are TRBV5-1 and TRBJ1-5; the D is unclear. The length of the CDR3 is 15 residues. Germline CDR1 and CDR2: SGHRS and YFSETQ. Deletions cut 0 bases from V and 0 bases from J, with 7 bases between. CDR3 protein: CASSLGFDSNQPQHF. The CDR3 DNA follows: TGCGCCAGCAGCTTGGGGTTCGATAGCAATCAGCCCCAGCATTTT. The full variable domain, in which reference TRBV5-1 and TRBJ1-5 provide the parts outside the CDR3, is KAGVTQTPRYLIKTRGQQVTLSCSPISGHRSVSWYQQTPGQGLQFLFEYFSETQRNKGNFPGRFSGRQFSNSRSEMNVSTLELGDSALYLCASSLGFDSNQPQHFGDGTRLSIL.

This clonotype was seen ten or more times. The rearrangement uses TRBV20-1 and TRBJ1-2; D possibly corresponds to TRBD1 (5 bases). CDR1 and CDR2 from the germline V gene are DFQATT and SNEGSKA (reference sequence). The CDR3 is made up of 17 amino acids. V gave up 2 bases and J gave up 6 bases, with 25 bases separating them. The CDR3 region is CSARNKGEGIGLHGYTF. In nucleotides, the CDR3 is TGCAGTGCTAGAAACAAAGGGGAGGGGATAGGTTTGCATGGCTACACCTTC.

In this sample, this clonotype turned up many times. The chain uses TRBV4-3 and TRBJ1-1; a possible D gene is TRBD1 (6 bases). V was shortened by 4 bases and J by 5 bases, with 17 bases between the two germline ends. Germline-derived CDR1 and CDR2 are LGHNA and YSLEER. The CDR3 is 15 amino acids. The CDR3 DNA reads TGCGCCAGCAGCCGGACTACAGGGAGGTGGACTGAAGCTTTCTTT. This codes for CASSRTTGRWTEAFF.

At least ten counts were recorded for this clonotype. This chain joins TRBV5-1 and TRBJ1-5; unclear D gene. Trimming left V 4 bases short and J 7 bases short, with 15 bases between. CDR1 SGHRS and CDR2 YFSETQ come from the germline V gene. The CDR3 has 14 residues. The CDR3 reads CASSPGIGGQPQHF. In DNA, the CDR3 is TGCGCCAGCAGCCCGGGTATAGGTGGACAGCCCCAGCATTTT.

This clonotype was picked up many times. The CDR3 spells CASSLGGGGQPQHF. CDR3 DNA sequence: TGCGCCAGCAGCTTGGGTGGGGGCGGCCAGCCCCAGCATTTT. V usage is TRBV5-1 and J usage is TRBJ1-5; D might be TRBD1 (6 bases). This CDR3 has 14 amino acids. V dropped 0 bases and J dropped 7 bases, with 11 bases sitting between them. Germline V lookup: CDR1 SGHRS, CDR2 YFSETQ. Drawing the rest from reference TRBV5-1 and TRBJ1-5, the complete variable domain is KAGVTQTPRYLIKTRGQQVTLSCSPISGHRSVSWYQQTPGQGLQFLFEYFSETQRNKGNFPGRFSGRQFSNSRSEMNVSTLELGDSALYLCASSLGGGGQPQHFGDGTRLSIL.